These T cell receptor beta chains were read from a single sample in a study of vaccination effects on CD4 cells after COVID-19. Their target antigens are unknown. Generated by immunoSEQ multiplex PCR, the TCRdb table keeps only in-frame clones and is missing some. The data hold roughly 16,000 clones, with about three quarters observed a single time. Source: CD4+ T cells from PBMCs cultured with HCoV-NL63 spike peptides, taken after COVID-19 vaccination. The source of these receptors is a human donor who received a COVID-19 vaccine. The CDR3 runs from the conserved cysteine through the conserved F or W. D genes are given only for firm matches. Size is omitted from some rows. Given values are once, few, many or a class for expanded clones.

NA	TRBD2	TRBV5-1	TRBJ2-5	TGCGCCAGCAGCTTGGGACTAGCGGAGAGGGGGGGAGAGACCCAGTACTTC	CASSLGLAERGGETQYF
NA	NA	TRBV19	TRBJ1-5	TGTGCCAGTAGTACCCGTGCGCTCAATCAGCCCCAGCATTTT	CASSTRALNQPQHF
once	NA	TRBV7-2	TRBJ2-7	TGTGCCAGCAGCTTAGGAGGAGCCTCCTACGAGCAGTACTTC	CASSLGGASYEQYF
NA	NA	TRBV30	TRBJ1-1	TGTGCCTGGAGCCCCCGGGGGGGGGCCTGGACTGAAGCTTTCTTT	CAWSPRGGAWTEAFF
NA	NA	TRBV11-2	TRBJ2-1	TGTGCCAGCGAGGGGCGATACAATGAGCAGTTCTTC	CASEGRYNEQFF
NA	NA	TRBV7-9	TRBJ1-2	TGTGCCAGCAGCCCCGACGGAGCTAACTATGGCTACACCTTC	CASSPDGANYGYTF
NA	TRBD2	TRBV19	TRBJ2-4	TGTGCCAGTAAGGGGCGACTAGCGGGAGATACTAACATTCAGTACTTC	CASKGRLAGDTNIQYF
NA	TRBD1	TRBV6-5	TRBJ1-1	TGTGCCAGCAGAGACAGGGGAGCTCACACTGAAGCTTTCTTT	CASRDRGAHTEAFF
NA	NA	TRBV19	TRBJ1-5	TGTGCCAGCTCCCGTAGAGGCTTGGGCAATCAGCCCCAGCATTTT	CASSRRGLGNQPQHF
NA	NA	TRBV20-1	TRBJ2-7	TGCAGTGCCACTCCCAGATACGAGCAGTACTTC	CSATPRYEQYF
NA	NA	TRBV7-3	TRBJ1-1	TGTGCCAGCAGTGCCCGGGGACAACCTGAAGCTTTCTTT	CASSARGQPEAFF
NA	NA	TRBV7-9	TRBJ1-2	TGTGCCAGCAGCTTAAGAAGTGGCTACACCTTC	CASSLRSGYTF
once	TRBD1	TRBV6-5	TRBJ2-7	TGTGCCAGCAGTTACTTTGGACAGGGGAACAGCGAGCAGTACTTC	CASSYFGQGNSEQYF
NA	NA	TRBV19	TRBJ1-2	TGTGCCAGTAGCCGGGATTCCAACTATGGCTACACCTTC	CASSRDSNYGYTF
NA	TRBD1	TRBV5-1	TRBJ2-3	TGCGCCAGCAGCTTGACAGGGGGCACTGGGGATACGCAGTATTTT	CASSLTGGTGDTQYF
NA	NA	TRBV19	TRBJ2-1	TGTGCCAGTACGAAGTTGGGGTCGACCTACAATGAGCAGTTCTTC	CASTKLGSTYNEQFF
NA	NA	TRBV5-1	TRBJ2-5	TGCGCCAGCAGCCCCGAGCACTACGAAGAGACCCAGTACTTC	CASSPEHYEETQYF
NA	TRBD1	TRBV7-2	TRBJ2-7	TGTGCCAGCAGCTTTTGGGAACAGGGGTCAGCCGAGCAGTACTTC	CASSFWEQGSAEQYF
NA	NA	TRBV12-3/TRBV12-4	TRBJ2-7	TGTGCCAGCAGTCCAGACAGGATCTACGAGCAGTACTTC	CASSPDRIYEQYF
NA	NA	TRBV25-1	TRBJ1-3	TGTGCCAGCACACAGTTGGGCACCATATATTTT	CASTQLGTIYF
once	NA	TRBV12-3/TRBV12-4	TRBJ1-6	TGTGCCAGCAGCAAACAGGGTAGGGCCCTCCACTTT	CASSKQGRALHF
NA	NA	TRBV7-2	TRBJ1-5	TGTGCCAGCAGCTTAGGCGGCAGGGACAATCAGCCCCAGCATTTT	CASSLGGRDNQPQHF
NA	TRBD1	TRBV28	TRBJ1-1	TGTGCCAGCAGTTTATCGACAGGGGTGACTGAAGCTTTCTTT	CASSLSTGVTEAFF
NA	TRBD2	TRBV11-2	TRBJ2-1	TGTGCCAGCAGCTTCATGGGGACTAGCGGGAATGAGCAGTTCTTC	CASSFMGTSGNEQFF
NA	NA	TRBV6-2/TRBV6-3	TRBJ1-6	TGTGCCAGCAGTTATGGGACGGGGAATTCACCCCTCCACTTT	CASSYGTGNSPLHF
NA	TRBD2	TRBV3-1/TRBV3-2	TRBJ2-7	TGTGCCAGCAGCCAAAGCGGGAGGGCCCACGAGCAGTACTTC	CASSQSGRAHEQYF
NA	NA	TRBV18	TRBJ1-1	TGTGCCAGCCAAGGACGGGAGAACACTGAAGCTTTCTTT	CASQGRENTEAFF
NA	TRBD2	TRBV5-1	TRBJ2-1	TGCGCCAGCACCCTTTCCCTAGCGGGGAGCTCCTACAATGAGCAGTTCTTC	CASTLSLAGSSYNEQFF
NA	NA	TRBV14	TRBJ1-4	TGTGCCAGCAGCCAACAAAGGGCAGCCATTAGACCCGCAACTAATGAAAAACTGTTTTTT	CASSQQRAAIRPATNEKLFF
NA	TRBD1	TRBV7-8	TRBJ1-2	TGTGCCAGCAGCGGCACACAGGGGAAGGTCCCCTATGGCTACACCTTC	CASSGTQGKVPYGYTF